This record concerns one T cell receptor (beta chain) sequence. Antigen specificity is unknown. The data belong to a study of PD-1 blockade in classical Hodgkin lymphoma. Whole-study findings and limits: Later analyses included only patients treated at least 1 year post-ASCT. Sources of repertoire differences remain undefined, possibly disease activity or prior therapy. CD4+ TCR diversity, unlike CD8+, rose significantly by C4D1.

Here immunoSEQ multiplex PCR was the method, and the copy in TCRdb shows in-frame clones only, minus some. This table has approximately 84,000 clones, under 85% appearing once. The time point is: cycle 4 day 1 (C4D1), after more than 5 weeks of nivolumab. Brentuximab vedotin exposure varied among the patients, all of whom had relapsed after autologous stem cell transplantation. V shed 1 base and J shed 5 bases, with 9 bases lying between them. The CDR3 is made up of 14 amino acids. CDR1 is MNHEY and CDR2 is SMNVEV in the germline V gene (reference sequence). Sequences were derived from peripheral blood mononuclear cells (PBMCs), sampled before the fourth cycle of nivolumab. The rearrangement links TRBV27 to TRBJ2-1; D is ambiguous. The clonotype originates from a human donor with classical Hodgkin lymphoma. CDR3 nucleotides: TGTGCCAGCAGTTTATTACCCCTCAACAATGAGCAGTTCTTC. Its protein is CASSLLPLNNEQFF.